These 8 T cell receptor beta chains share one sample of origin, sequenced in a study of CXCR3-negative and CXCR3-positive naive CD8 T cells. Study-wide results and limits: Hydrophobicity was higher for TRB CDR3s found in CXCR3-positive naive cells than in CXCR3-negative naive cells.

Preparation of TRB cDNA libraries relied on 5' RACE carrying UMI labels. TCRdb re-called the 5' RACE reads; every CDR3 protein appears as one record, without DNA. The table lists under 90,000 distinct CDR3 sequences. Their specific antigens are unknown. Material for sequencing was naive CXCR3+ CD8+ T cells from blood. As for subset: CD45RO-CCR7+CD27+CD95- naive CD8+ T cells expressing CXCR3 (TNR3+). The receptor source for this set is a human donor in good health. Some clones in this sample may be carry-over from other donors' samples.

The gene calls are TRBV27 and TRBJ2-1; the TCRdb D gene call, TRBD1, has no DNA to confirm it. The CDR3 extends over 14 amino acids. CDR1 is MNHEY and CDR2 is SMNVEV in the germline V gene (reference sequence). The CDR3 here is CASRRQGTNNEQFF.

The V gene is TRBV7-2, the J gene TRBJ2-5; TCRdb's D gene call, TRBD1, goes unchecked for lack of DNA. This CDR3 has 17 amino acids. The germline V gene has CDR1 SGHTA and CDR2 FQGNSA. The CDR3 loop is CASSLEGPQGWQETQYF. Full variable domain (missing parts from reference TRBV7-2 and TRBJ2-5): GAGVSQSPSNKVTEKGKDVELRCDPISGHTALYWYRQSLGQGLEFLIYFQGNSAPDKSGLPSDRFSAERTGGSVSTLTIQRTQQEDSAVYLCASSLEGPQGWQETQYFGPGTRLLVL.

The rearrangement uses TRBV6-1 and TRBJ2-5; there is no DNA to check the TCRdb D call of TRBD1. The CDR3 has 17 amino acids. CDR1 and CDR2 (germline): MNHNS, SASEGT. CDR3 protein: CASSAGKGGGVRETQYF.

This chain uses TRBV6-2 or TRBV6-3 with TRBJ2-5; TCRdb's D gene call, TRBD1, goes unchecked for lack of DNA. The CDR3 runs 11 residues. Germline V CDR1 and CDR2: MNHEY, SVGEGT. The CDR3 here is CASSPGETQYF.

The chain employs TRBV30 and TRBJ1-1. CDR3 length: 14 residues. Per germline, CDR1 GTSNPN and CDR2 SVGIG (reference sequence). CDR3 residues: CAHHLETTNTEAFF.

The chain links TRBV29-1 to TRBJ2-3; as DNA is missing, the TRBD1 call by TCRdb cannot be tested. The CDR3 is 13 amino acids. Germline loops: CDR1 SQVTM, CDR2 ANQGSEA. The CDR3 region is CSVATGFSDTQYF.

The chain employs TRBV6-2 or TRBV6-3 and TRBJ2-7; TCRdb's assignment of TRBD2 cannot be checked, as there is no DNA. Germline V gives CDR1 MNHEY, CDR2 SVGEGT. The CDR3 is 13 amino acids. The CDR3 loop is CASKKPGTSDGYF.

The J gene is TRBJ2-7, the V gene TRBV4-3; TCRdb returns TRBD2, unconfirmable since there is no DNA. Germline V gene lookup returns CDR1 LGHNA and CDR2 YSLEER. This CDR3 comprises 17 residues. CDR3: CASSPSAAVDGSYEQYF.